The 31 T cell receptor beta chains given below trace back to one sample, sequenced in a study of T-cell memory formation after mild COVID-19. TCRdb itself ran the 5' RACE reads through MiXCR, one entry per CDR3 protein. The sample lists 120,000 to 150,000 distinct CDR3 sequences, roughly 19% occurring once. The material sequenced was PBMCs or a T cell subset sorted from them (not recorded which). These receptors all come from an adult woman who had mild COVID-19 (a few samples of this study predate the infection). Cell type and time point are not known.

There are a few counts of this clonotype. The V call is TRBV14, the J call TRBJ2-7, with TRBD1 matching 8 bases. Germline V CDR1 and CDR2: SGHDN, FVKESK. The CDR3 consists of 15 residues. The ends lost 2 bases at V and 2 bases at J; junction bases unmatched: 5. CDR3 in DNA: TGTGCCAGCAGCCAATTGCTGACAGGGGCCTACGAGCAGTACTTC. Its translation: CASSQLLTGAYEQYF. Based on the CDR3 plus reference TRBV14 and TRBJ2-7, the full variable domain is EAGVTQFPSHSVIEKGQTVTLRCDPISGHDNLYWYRRVMGKEIKFLLHFVKESKQDESGMPNNRFLAERTGGTYSTLKVQPAELEDSGVYFCASSQLLTGAYEQYFGPGTRLTVT.

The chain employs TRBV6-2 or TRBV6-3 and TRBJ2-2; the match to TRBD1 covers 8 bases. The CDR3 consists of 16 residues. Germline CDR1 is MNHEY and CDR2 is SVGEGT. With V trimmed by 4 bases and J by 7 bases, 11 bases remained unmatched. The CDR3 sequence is CASSSTGGVRGGELFF. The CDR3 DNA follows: TGTGCCAGCAGTTCTACAGGGGGAGTAAGAGGCGGGGAGCTGTTTTTT.

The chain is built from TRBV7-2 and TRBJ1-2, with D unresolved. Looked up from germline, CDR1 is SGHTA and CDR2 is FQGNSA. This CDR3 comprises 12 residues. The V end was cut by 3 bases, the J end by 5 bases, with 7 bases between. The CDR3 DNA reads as TGTGCCAGCAGCTTTGTACAGTATGGCTACACCTTC. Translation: CASSFVQYGYTF.

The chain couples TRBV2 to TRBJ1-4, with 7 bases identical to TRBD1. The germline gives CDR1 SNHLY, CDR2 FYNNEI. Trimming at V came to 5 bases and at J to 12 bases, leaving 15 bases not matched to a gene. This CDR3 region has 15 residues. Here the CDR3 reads CASSWGQRNGKELFF. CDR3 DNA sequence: TGTGCCAGCAGTTGGGGACAGCGGAACGGGAAAGAACTGTTTTTT.

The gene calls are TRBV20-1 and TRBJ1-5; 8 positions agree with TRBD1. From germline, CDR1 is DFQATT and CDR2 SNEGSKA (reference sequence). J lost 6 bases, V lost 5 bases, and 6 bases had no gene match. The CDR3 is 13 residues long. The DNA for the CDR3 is TGCAGTGCTTTGGACAGGGCGGGTCAGCCCCAGCATTTT. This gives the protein CSALDRAGQPQHF.

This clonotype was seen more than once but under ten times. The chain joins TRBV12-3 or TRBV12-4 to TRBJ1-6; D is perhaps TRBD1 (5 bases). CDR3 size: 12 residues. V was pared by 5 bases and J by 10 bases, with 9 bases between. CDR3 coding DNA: TGTGCCAGCAGTGGTGACAGATCACCCCTCCACTTT. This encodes CASSGDRSPLHF.

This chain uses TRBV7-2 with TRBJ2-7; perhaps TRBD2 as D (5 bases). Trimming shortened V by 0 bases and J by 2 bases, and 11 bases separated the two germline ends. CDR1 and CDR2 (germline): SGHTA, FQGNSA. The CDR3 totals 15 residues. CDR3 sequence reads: CASSLAVAPTYEQYF. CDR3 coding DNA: TGTGCCAGCAGCTTAGCTGTAGCGCCTACCTACGAGCAGTACTTC.

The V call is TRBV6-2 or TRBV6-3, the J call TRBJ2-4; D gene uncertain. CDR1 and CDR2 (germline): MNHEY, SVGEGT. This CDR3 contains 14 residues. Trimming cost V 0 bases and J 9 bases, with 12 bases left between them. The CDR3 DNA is TGTGCCAGCAGTTACTCGATACTACCGGGCATTCAGTACTTC. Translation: CASSYSILPGIQYF.

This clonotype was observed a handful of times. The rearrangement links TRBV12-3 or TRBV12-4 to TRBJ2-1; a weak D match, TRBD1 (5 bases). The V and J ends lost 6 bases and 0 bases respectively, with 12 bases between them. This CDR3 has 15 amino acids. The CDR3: CASSRDSSSYNEQFF. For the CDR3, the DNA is TGTGCCAGCAGCCGAGACAGTAGCTCCTACAATGAGCAGTTCTTC.

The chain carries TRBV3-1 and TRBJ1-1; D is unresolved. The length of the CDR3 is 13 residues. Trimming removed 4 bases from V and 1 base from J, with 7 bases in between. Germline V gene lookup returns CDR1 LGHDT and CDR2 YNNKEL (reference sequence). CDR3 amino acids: CASSPDGNTEAFF. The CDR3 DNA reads TGTGCCAGCAGCCCGGACGGGAACACTGAAGCTTTCTTT. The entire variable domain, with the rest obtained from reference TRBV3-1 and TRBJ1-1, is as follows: DTAVSQTPKYLVTQMGNDKSIKCEQNLGHDTMYWYKQDSKKFLKIMFSYNNKELIINETVPNRFSPKSPDKAHLNLHINSLELGDSAVYFCASSPDGNTEAFFGQGTRLTVV.

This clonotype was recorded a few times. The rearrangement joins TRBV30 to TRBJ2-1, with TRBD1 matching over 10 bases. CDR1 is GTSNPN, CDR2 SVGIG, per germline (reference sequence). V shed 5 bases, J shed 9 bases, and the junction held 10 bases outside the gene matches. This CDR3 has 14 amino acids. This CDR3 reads CAWERQGAVSEQFF. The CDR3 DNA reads TGTGCCTGGGAAAGACAGGGGGCGGTTAGTGAGCAGTTCTTC.

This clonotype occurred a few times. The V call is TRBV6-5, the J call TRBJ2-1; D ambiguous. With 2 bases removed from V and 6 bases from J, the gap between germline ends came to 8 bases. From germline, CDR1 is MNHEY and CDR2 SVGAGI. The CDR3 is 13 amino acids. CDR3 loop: CASSYRVGNEQFF. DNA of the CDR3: TGTGCCAGCAGTTACAGGGTTGGCAATGAGCAGTTCTTC.

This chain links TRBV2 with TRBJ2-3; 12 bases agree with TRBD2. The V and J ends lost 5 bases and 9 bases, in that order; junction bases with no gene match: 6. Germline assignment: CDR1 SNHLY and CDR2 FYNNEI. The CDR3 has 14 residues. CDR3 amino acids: CASSRDGTSGTQYF. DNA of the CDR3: TGTGCCAGCAGTCGAGACGGGACTAGCGGGACGCAGTATTTT.

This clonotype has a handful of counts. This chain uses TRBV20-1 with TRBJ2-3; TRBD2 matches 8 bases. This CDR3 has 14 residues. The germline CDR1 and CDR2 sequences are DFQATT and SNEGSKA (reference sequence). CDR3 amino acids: CRPAGGVVTDTQYF. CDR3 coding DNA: TGCAGACCCGCCGGGGGGGTGGTCACAGATACGCAGTATTTT.

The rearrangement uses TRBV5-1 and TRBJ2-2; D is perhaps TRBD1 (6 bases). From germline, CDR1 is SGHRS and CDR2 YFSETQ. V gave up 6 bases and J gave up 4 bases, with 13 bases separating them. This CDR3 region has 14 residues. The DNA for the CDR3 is TGCGCCAGCACCCAGGGGCTGGGCACCGGGGAGCTGTTTTTT. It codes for CASTQGLGTGELFF.

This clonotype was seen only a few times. The CDR3 here is CASSRAKGTEAFF. CDR3 in DNA: TGTGCCAGCAGCAGGGCAAAAGGCACTGAAGCTTTCTTT. The chain employs TRBV14 and TRBJ1-1, with D unclear. The germline V and J ends were trimmed by 5 bases and 4 bases, with 11 bases remaining between them. The CDR3 runs 13 residues. Germline V CDR1 and CDR2: SGHDN, FVKESK.

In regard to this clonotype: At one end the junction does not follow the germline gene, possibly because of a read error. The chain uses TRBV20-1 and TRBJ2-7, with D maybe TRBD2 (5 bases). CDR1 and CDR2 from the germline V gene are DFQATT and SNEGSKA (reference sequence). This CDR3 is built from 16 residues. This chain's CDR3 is CSARPIERSRSFEQYF. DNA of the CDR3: TGCAGTGCTCGCCCTATAGAGCGGAGCCGCTCCTTCGAGCAGTACTTC.

CDR3 sequence (DNA): TGTGCCAGCAGCTTGTATTCTGCGGGGTCTGGGGCCAACGTCCTGACTTTC. Its translation is CASSLYSAGSGANVLTF. The chain carries TRBV5-6 and TRBJ2-6; D is perhaps TRBD2 (6 bases). CDR3 length: 17 residues. Germline lookup yields CDR1 SGHDT and CDR2 YYEEEE. Trimming pared 1 base from V and 1 base from J, leaving 12 bases between.

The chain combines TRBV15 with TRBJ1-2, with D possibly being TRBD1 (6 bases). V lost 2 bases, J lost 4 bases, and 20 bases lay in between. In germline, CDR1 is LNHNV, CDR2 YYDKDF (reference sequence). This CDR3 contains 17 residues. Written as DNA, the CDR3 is TGTGCCACCAGCAGACCCGGGCTCGGGGGGGCCGGCTATGGCTACACCTTC. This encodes CATSRPGLGGAGYGYTF.

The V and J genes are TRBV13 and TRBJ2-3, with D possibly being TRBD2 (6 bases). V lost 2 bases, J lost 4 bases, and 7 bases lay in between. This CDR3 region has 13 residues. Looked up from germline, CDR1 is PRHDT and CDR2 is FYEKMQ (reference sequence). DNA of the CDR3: TGTGCCAGCAGCTTATCGGGGGCAGATACGCAGTATTTT. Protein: CASSLSGADTQYF.

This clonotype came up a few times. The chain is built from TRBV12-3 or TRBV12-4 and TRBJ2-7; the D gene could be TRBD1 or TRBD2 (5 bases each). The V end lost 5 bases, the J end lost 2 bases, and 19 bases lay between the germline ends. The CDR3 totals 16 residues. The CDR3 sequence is CASSLTSGTPAYEQYF. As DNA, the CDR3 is TGTGCCAGCAGTCTAACCTCAGGGACCCCGGCCTACGAGCAGTACTTC.

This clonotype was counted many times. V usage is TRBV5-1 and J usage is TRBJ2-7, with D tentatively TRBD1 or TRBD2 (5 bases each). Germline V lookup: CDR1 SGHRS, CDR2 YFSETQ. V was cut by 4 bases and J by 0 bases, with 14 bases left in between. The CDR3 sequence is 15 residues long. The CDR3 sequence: CASSPQGGSSYEQYF. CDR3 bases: TGCGCCAGCAGCCCTCAGGGTGGGAGCTCCTACGAGCAGTACTTC.

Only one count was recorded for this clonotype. The CDR3 is CSAREPARRQPQHF. The CDR3, as DNA: TGCAGTGCTAGAGAACCCGCAAGAAGGCAGCCCCAGCATTTT. The V gene is TRBV20-1, the J gene TRBJ1-5; D call uncertain. V lost 0 bases, J lost 7 bases, and 13 bases lay in between. The germline V gene encodes CDR1 DFQATT and CDR2 SNEGSKA (reference sequence). The CDR3 consists of 14 residues.

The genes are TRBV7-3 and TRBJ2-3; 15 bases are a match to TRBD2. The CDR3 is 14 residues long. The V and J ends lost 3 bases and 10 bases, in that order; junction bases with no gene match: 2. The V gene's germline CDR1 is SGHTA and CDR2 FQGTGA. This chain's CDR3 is CASSLGLAGGSQYF. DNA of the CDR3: TGTGCCAGCAGCTTGGGACTAGCGGGAGGTTCGCAGTATTTT.

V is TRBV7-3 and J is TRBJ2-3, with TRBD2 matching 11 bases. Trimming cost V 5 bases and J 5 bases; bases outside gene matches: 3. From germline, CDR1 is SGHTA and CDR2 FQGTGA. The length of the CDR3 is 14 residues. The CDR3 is CASSPGTSGDTQYF. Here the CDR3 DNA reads TGTGCCAGCAGCCCGGGGACTAGCGGAGATACGCAGTATTTT.

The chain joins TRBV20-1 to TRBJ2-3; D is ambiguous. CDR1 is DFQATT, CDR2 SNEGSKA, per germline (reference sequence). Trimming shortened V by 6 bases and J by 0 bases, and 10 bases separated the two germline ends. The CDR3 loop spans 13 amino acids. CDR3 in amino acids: CSAPLGSTDTQYF. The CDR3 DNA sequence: TGCAGTGCCCCCCTCGGTAGCACAGATACGCAGTATTTT.

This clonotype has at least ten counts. The CDR3 DNA reads TGTGCCAGCAATTCTCCGACGAGACTCACAGATACGCAGTATTTT. Translated: CASNSPTRLTDTQYF. V gene TRBV28 combines with J gene TRBJ2-3; no clear D gene. CDR3 length equals 15 residues. The germline gives CDR1 MDHEN, CDR2 SYDVKM. Trimming removed 7 bases from V and 2 bases from J, with 16 bases in between.

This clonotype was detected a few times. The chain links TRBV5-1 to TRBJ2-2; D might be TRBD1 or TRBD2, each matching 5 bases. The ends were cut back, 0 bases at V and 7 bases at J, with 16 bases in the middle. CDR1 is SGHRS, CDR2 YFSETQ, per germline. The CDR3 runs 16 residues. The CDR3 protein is CASSLEPGRVSGELFF. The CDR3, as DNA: TGCGCCAGCAGCTTGGAGCCGGGACGGGTGAGCGGGGAGCTGTTTTTT. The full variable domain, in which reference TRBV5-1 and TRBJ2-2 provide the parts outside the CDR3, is KAGVTQTPRYLIKTRGQQVTLSCSPISGHRSVSWYQQTPGQGLQFLFEYFSETQRNKGNFPGRFSGRQFSNSRSEMNVSTLELGDSALYLCASSLEPGRVSGELFFGEGSRLTVL.

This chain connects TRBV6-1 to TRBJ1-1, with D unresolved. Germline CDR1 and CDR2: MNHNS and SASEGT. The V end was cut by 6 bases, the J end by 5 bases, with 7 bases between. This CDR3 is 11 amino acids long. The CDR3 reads CASSWGTEAFF. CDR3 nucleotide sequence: TGTGCCAGCAGCTGGGGAACTGAAGCTTTCTTT.

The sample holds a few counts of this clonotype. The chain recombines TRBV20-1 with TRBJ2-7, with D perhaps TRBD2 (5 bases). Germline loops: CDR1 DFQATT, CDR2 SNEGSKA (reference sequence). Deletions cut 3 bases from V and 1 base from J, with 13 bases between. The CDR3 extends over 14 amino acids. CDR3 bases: TGCAGTGCTAGTAACGCGGGTGGATCCTACGAGCAGTACTTC. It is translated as CSASNAGGSYEQYF.

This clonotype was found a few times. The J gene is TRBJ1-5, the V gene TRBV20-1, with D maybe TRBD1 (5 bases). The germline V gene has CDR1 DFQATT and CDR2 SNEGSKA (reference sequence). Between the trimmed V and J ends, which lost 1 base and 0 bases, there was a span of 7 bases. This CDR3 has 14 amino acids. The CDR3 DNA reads TGCAGTGCTAGAGTGGGGGATAGCAATCAGCCCCAGCATTTT. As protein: CSARVGDSNQPQHF.